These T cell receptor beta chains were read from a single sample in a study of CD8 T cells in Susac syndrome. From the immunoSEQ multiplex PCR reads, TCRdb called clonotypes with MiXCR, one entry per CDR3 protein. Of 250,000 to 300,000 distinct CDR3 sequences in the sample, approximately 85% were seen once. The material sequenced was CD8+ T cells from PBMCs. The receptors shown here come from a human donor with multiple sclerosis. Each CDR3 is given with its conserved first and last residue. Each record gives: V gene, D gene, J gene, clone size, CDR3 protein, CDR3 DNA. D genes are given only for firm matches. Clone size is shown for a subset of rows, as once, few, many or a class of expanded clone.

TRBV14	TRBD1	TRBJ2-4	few	CASSQTGEGIQYF	TGTGCCAGCAGCCAGACAGGGGAAGGCATTCAGTACTTC
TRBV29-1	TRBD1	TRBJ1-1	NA	CSVESGQAAAFF	TGCAGCGTTGAATCCGGACAGGCGGCGGCTTTCTTT
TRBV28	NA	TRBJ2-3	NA	CASSTRGTRTTDTQYF	TGTGCCAGCAGTACCCGCGGGACCCGAACCACAGATACGCAGTATTTT
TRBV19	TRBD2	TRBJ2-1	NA	CASSVGLGPSYNEQFF	TGTGCCAGTAGTGTAGGACTAGGCCCCTCCTACAATGAGCAGTTCTTC
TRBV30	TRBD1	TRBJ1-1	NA	CAWSAQGIVGYTEAFF	TGTGCCTGGAGTGCACAGGGGATAGTGGGGTACACTGAAGCTTTCTTT
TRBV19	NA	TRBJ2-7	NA	CASRSIEQSSYEQYF	TGTGCCAGTAGATCTATCGAACAGAGCTCCTACGAGCAGTACTTC
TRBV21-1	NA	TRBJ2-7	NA	CASRCWGNQRRYF	TGTGCCAGCAGGTGTTGGGGAAACCAAAGAAGGTACTTC
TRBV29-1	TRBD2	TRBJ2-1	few	CSVELAGVLNEQFF	TGCAGCGTTGAATTAGCGGGAGTATTAAATGAGCAGTTCTTC
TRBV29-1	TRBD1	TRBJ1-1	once	CSVEYRGVTEAFF	TGCAGCGTTGAGTACAGGGGCGTCACTGAAGCTTTCTTT
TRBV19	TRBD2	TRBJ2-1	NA	CASCPTSGRYNNNEQFF	TGTGCCTCCTGCCCCACTAGCGGGAGGTATAATAACAATGAGCAGTTCTTC
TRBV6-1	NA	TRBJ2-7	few	CASSEGVVAVYEQYF	TGTGCCAGCAGTGAAGGAGTGGTAGCGGTCTACGAGCAGTACTTC
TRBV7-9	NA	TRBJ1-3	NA	CASSVNNRVLGNTIYF	TGTGCCAGCAGCGTAAACAACAGGGTGCTTGGAAACACCATATATTTT
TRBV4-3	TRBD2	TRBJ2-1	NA	CASSQDRVAGPLDEQFF	TGCGCCAGCAGCCAAGATCGAGTAGCGGGGCCTTTGGATGAGCAGTTCTTC
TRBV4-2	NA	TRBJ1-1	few	CASSQDSTGIMNTEAFF	TGTGCCAGCAGCCAAGATTCCACAGGGATCATGAACACTGAAGCTTTCTTT
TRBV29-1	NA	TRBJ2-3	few	CSVERVLFPDTQYF	TGCAGCGTTGAACGGGTCCTCTTCCCAGATACGCAGTATTTT
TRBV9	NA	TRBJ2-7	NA	CASSVGAGEQYF	TGTGCCAGCAGCGTAGGGGCTGGCGAGCAGTACTTC
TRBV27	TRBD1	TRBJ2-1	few	CASSPGGEQFF	TGTGCCAGCAGCCCAGGGGGTGAGCAGTTCTTC
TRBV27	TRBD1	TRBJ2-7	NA	CASSKSTGVGIYEQYF	TGTGCCAGCAGTAAATCGACAGGGGTCGGTATCTACGAGCAGTACTTC
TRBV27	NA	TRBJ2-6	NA	CASSLLSGGAGANVLTF	TGTGCCAGCAGTTTATTGTCCGGGGGCGCTGGGGCCAACGTCCTGACTTTC
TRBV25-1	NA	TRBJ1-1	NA	CASSEQDKNTEAFF	TGTGCCAGCAGTGAACAGGATAAGAACACTGAAGCTTTCTTT
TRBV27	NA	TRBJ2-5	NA	CASSLLNQGETQYF	TGTGCCAGCAGTTTACTGAACCAGGGGGAGACCCAGTACTTC
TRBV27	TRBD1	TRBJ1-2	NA	CASRQTGQGYTF	TGTGCCAGCCGTCAGACAGGGCAGGGCTACACCTTC
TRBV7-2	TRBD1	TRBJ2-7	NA	CASSSLGQHTYEQYF	TGTGCCAGCAGCTCCCTGGGACAGCATACCTACGAGCAGTACTTC
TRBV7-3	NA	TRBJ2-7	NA	CASSLMPGPYEQYF	TGTGCCAGCAGCTTAATGCCAGGTCCCTACGAGCAGTACTTC
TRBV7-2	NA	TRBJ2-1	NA	CASSLEGSALYNEQFF	TGTGCCAGCAGCTTAGAAGGGTCTGCCCTTTACAATGAGCAGTTCTTC
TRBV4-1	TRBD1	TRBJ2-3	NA	CASSQGPDRVPDTQYF	TGCGCCAGCAGCCAGGGCCCGGACAGGGTACCAGATACGCAGTATTTT
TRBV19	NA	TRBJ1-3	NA	CASSEDLSGNTIYF	TGTGCCAGTAGTGAGGACCTCTCTGGAAACACCATATATTTT
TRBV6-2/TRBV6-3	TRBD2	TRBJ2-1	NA	CASSFSGRDPYNEQFF	TGTGCCAGCAGTTTTAGCGGGAGGGACCCCTACAATGAGCAGTTCTTC
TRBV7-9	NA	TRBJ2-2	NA	CASSPGQYPIAGELFF	TGTGCCAGCAGCCCAGGACAATACCCGATCGCCGGGGAGCTGTTTTTT
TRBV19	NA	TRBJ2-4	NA	CASTAPGVATPSGKNIQYF	TGTGCCAGTACCGCCCCGGGGGTAGCGACACCGTCCGGCAAAAACATTCAGTACTTC
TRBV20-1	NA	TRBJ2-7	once	CSARIIAEPPSYEQYF	TGCAGTGCTAGGATCATAGCGGAGCCACCCTCCTACGAGCAGTACTTC
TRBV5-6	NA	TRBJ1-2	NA	CASSLSGSQYGYTF	TGTGCCAGCAGCTTGTCAGGGTCCCAGTATGGCTACACCTTC
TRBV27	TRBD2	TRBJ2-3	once	CASTPGGSTDTQYF	TGTGCCAGCACCCCGGGGGGGAGCACAGATACGCAGTATTTT
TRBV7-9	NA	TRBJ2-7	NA	CASSLTGANYEQYF	TGTGCCAGCAGCTTAACGGGGGCGAACTACGAGCAGTACTTC
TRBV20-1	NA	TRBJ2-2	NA	CSARVFRDGGTTGELFF	TGCAGTGCTAGAGTGTTTCGGGACGGGGGAACTACCGGGGAGCTGTTTTTT
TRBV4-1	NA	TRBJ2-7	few	CASSQAPGISYEQYF	TGCGCCAGCAGCCAAGCTCCGGGGATCTCCTACGAGCAGTACTTC
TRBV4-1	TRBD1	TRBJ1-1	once	CASSMGQGPLQGNTEAFF	TGCGCCAGCAGCATGGGACAGGGCCCGTTGCAAGGGAACACTGAAGCTTTCTTT
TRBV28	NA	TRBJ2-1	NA	CASSRKEPWNEQFF	TGTGCCAGCAGTCGGAAAGAGCCTTGGAATGAGCAGTTCTTC